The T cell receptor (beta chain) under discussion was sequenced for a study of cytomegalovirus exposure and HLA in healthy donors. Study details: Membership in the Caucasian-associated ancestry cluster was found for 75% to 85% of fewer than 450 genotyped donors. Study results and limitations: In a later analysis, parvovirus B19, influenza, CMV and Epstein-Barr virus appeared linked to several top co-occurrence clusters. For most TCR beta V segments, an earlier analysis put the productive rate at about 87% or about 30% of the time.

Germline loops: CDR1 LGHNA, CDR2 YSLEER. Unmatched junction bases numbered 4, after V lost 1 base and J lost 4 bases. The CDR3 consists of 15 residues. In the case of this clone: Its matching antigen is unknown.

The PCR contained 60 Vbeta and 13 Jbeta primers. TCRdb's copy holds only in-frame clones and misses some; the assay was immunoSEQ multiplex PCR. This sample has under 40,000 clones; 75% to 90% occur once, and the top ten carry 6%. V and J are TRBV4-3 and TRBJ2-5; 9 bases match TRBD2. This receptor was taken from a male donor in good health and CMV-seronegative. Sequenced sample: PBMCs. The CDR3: CASSQGISGRETQYF. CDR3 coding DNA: TGCGCCAGCAGCCAAGGTATTAGCGGGAGAGAGACCCAGTACTTC.